This T cell receptor (beta chain) comes out of a study of blood T cell repertoires in COVID-19. Study background: Sites in the United States, Italy and Spain provided acute and convalescent COVID-19 samples.

V lost 2 bases, J lost 2 bases, and 12 bases lay in between. The CDR3 runs 15 residues. Per germline, CDR1 MNHNS and CDR2 SASEGT. This clone was picked up one time. The assay was immunoSEQ multiplex PCR, and TCRdb's table has in-frame clones only and misses some. There are about 260,000 clones in the sample; 83% occur only once, and over 9% lies in the top ten. This receptor was taken from a woman between 50 and 59 years old who had recovered from COVID-19. Specimen: peripheral blood. V and J are TRBV6-1 and TRBJ1-1, with D tentatively TRBD1 (5 bases). The CDR3 DNA sequence: TGTGCCAGCAGTGAATGGGGCAGGGCAAACACTGAAGCTTTCTTT. Translated, it gives CASSEWGRANTEAFF.